This T cell receptor beta chain was identified during a study of beta chain features in type 1 diabetes. Study findings and constraints: Fewer junction insertions and more nucleotide deletions appeared in type 1 diabetes patients.

Every bit of the isolated RNA underwent reverse transcription, so sequencing read expressed TCRB transcripts. About 3.4 million reads on average were seen across naive, central memory and regulatory T cell samples. Generated by immunoSEQ multiplex PCR, the TCRdb table keeps only in-frame clones and is missing some. Among some 360,000 clones listed, 15% to 20% were seen once. CD4+ naive, central memory, regulatory and stem cell-like memory subsets were isolated by sorting on CD45RO/CCR7/CD25/CD127/CD95/CD27. In all sorted populations, purity surpassed 95%. Details on this clone: As yet, its antigen is unknown.

Deletions cut 4 bases from V and 0 bases from J, with 11 bases between. Germline CDR1 reads SGDLS; CDR2 reads YYNGEE. The CDR3 sequence is 15 residues long. The specimen was naive CD4+ T cells from blood. The source of this sequence is a woman between 18 and 29 years old in good health. The chain carries TRBV9 and TRBJ2-1, with D tentatively TRBD2 (5 bases). CDR3 nucleotide sequence: TGTGCCAGCAGCTCCAGTACTAGCTCCTACAATGAGCAGTTCTTC. This codes for CASSSSTSSYNEQFF.